The clone carrying this T cell receptor (beta chain) was observed once. The source of the sample is a study of shared clonotypes between healthy human individuals. This CDR3 has 15 residues. Germline assignment: CDR1 LNHDA and CDR2 SQIVND (reference sequence). Trimming left V 5 bases short and J 0 bases short, with 10 bases between. Generated by immunoSEQ multiplex PCR, the TCRdb table keeps only in-frame clones and is missing some. In the table there are approximately 720,000 clones, 60% to 80% of which are singletons. Specimen: memory CD4+ T cells sorted from blood. Subset noted: CD45RA-negative fraction. The TCR sequence derives from a woman in her thirties in good health. V and J are TRBV19 and TRBJ1-4, with unresolved D. The CDR3 loop is CASSSRRATNEKLFF. In nucleotides, the CDR3 is TGTGCCAGTAGTTCGAGGAGAGCAACTAATGAAAAACTGTTTTTT.